The 3 T cell receptor beta chains reported below all come from one sample, sequenced in a study of blood T cell repertoires in COVID-19. Sequencing was performed with immunoSEQ multiplex PCR; in TCRdb, only in-frame clones are kept and a portion is missing. The repertoire consists of approximately 220,000 clones, with more than 75% occurring once and the leading ten covering 2.9%. Sequencing was done on a sample of peripheral blood. The receptors were gathered from a man aged 50-59 years who had recovered from COVID-19.

The rearrangement links TRBV18 to TRBJ2-5; D may be TRBD2 (6 bases). CDR1 and CDR2 from the germline V gene are KGHSH and LQKENI. CDR3 length: 13 residues. Trimming shortened V by 4 bases and J by 5 bases, and 11 bases separated the two germline ends. The CDR3 sequence is CASSHGGMETQYF. The DNA for the CDR3 is TGTGCCAGCTCACACGGAGGGATGGAGACCCAGTACTTC.

The CDR3: CASSLEQGESNTGELFF. The CDR3 DNA reads as TGTGCCAGCAGCTTGGAACAGGGGGAATCGAACACCGGGGAGCTGTTTTTT. V gene TRBV7-6 combines with J gene TRBJ2-2; 8 bases agree with TRBD1. The V segment lost 3 bases and the J segment 0 bases; nucleotides outside the gene matches: 6. The germline CDR1 and CDR2 sequences are SGHVS and FNYEAQ. There are 17 residues in the CDR3.

The chain is built from TRBV6-6 and TRBJ2-2, with D unclear. This CDR3 region has 15 residues. The germline gives CDR1 MNHNY, CDR2 SVGAGI (reference sequence). V lost 0 bases and J 3 bases, leaving 8 bases between the germline ends. CDR3 loop: CASSYSGSYTGELFF. The CDR3 DNA sequence: TGTGCCAGCAGTTACTCGGGCAGCTACACCGGGGAGCTGTTTTTT.